Listed below are T cell receptor beta chains from one sample, sequenced in a study of cytomegalovirus exposure and HLA in healthy donors. Sequencing used immunoSEQ multiplex PCR; TCRdb keeps in-frame clones, though not all of them. This sample carries 200,000 to 250,000 clones, about two thirds of them seen once, and the ten largest clones take 2.6%. The specimen sequenced was PBMCs. The receptors were sampled from a man aged 35 to 55 in good health and CMV-seropositive. CDR3s include the opening cysteine and the closing phenylalanine or tryptophan. Each record gives: clone size, D gene, V gene, J gene, CDR3 protein, CDR3 DNA. A D gene is named only where the DNA matches it firmly. Some rows have no size entry. The others give once, few or many, or a class for an expanded clone.

>few|NA|TRBV6-1|TRBJ1-2
CASRGGRGGWEGYTF
TGTGCCAGCAGGGGGGGGAGGGGGGGCTGGGAAGGCTACACCTTC
>NA|TRBD2|TRBV7-2|TRBJ2-3
CASSFSGGVTDTQYF
TGTGCCAGCAGCTTTAGCGGGGGGGTAACAGATACGCAGTATTTT
>few|NA|TRBV28|TRBJ1-1
CASSAGTEAFF
TGTGCCAGCAGCGCGGGCACTGAAGCTTTCTTT
>NA|TRBD2|TRBV5-1|TRBJ2-2
CASRAGTSETGELFF
TGCGCCAGCAGAGCCGGGACTAGCGAGACCGGGGAGCTGTTTTTT
>NA|TRBD1|TRBV5-1|TRBJ2-1
CASSSGQGSHNEQFF
TGCGCCAGCAGCTCAGGACAGGGATCCCACAATGAGCAGTTCTTC
>NA|TRBD2|TRBV7-2|TRBJ2-3
CASSLARLAGGQDTQYF
TGTGCCAGCAGCTTAGCGAGACTAGCGGGGGGGCAAGATACGCAGTATTTT
>NA|TRBD1|TRBV19|TRBJ1-1
CASSRQGDNTEAFF
TGTGCCAGTAGTAGACAGGGGGATAACACTGAAGCTTTCTTT
>once|TRBD1|TRBV6-6|TRBJ1-5
CASRWDSSLNQPQHF
TGTGCCAGCAGGTGGGACAGCTCTCTCAATCAGCCCCAGCATTTT
>once|TRBD1|TRBV27|TRBJ1-1
CASSPLTGRITEAFF
TGTGCCAGCAGTCCCCTGACAGGGCGGATCACTGAAGCTTTCTTT
>NA|TRBD1|TRBV28|TRBJ1-1
CASSLTGTGLNTEAFF
TGTGCCAGCAGTTTAACCGGGACAGGGTTGAACACTGAAGCTTTCTTT